This T cell receptor (beta chain) was identified in a study of CD8 T cells in ankylosing spondylitis. Findings and limits, study-wide: Among TCR beta sequences, a motif of about 8 highly homologous variants appeared characteristic of ankylosing spondylitis blood. Matched ankylosing spondylitis synovial fluid reportedly showed significant enrichment of disease-linked clones.

Germline V gene lookup returns CDR1 DFQATT and CDR2 SNEGSKA (reference sequence). The ends were cut back, 4 bases at V and 8 bases at J, with 9 bases in the middle. The CDR3 consists of 11 residues. With molecular barcodes, quantitative 5'-RACE was used to make the TCR beta libraries. TCRdb processed the 5' RACE reads anew with MiXCR; each CDR3 protein has one entry. This table has 130,000 or so distinct CDR3 sequences, about 6.5% appearing once. Many counts were recorded for this clonotype. Antigen specificity is unknown. Sequenced sample: blood, either unsorted or a sorted T cell fraction (not recorded which). The sequence came from a male donor with ankylosing spondylitis or in good health (not recorded which). J is TRBJ2-1 and V is TRBV20-1; unclear D gene. CDR3 nucleotides: TGCAGTGCTACCCCTAGGGATGAGCAGTTCTTC. It is translated as CSATPRDEQFF.